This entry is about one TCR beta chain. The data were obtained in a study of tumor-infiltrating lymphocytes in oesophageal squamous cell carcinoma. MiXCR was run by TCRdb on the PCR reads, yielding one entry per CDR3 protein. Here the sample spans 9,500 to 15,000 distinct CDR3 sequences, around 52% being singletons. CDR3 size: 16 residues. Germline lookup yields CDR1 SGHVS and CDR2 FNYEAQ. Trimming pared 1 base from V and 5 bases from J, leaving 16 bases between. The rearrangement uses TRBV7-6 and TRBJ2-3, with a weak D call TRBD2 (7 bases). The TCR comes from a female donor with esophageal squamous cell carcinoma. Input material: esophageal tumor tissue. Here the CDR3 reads CASSLGRGRAQDTQYF. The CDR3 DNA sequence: TGTGCCAGCAGCTTAGGAAGGGGGAGGGCCCAAGATACGCAGTATTTT.